This TCR beta chain was recovered during a study of blood T cell repertoires in COVID-19. This CDR3 spans 18 amino acids. Per germline, CDR1 LGHNA and CDR2 YSLEER. After removal of 0 bases from V and 0 bases from J, the junction contained 5 bases not matched to a gene. The protocol was immunoSEQ multiplex PCR, while the TCRdb copy is restricted to in-frame clones and leaves out a portion. The data hold some 220,000 clones, with 70% to 90% observed a single time. This clonotype was obtained from a man aged 50-59 years with COVID-19, enrolled during active disease. The rearrangement links TRBV4-3 to TRBJ2-2, with 9 bases lining up with TRBD2. Material: peripheral blood. This CDR3 is CASSQEASGDPNTGELFF. For the CDR3, the DNA is TGCGCCAGCAGCCAAGAGGCTAGCGGGGATCCGAACACCGGGGAGCTGTTTTTT.